A single sample gave rise to the 4 T cell receptor beta chains below, sequenced in a study of CD8 T cells in ankylosing spondylitis. Their recognized antigens are unknown. TCRdb reprocessed the 5' RACE reads via MiXCR and lists one record per CDR3 protein. Seen here are some 240,000 distinct CDR3 sequences, around 6.6% observed once, and the top ten hold about 14%. Study-wide results and limits: What seemed typical of ankylosing spondylitis blood was a TCR beta motif built from fewer than ten highly homologous variants.

The sample taken for sequencing was blood, either unsorted or a sorted T cell fraction (not recorded which). These TCRs come from a male donor with ankylosing spondylitis.

This clonotype was counted at least ten times. The chain has TRBV15 and TRBJ2-7; D remains ambiguous. Trimming removed 4 bases from V and 1 base from J, with 14 bases in between. The length of the CDR3 is 15 residues. Germline V gene lookup returns CDR1 LNHNV and CDR2 YYDKDF (reference sequence). Here the CDR3 reads CATSNLLVVSYEQYF. The CDR3, as DNA: TGTGCCACCAGCAACCTGCTAGTCGTTTCCTACGAGCAGTACTTC.

This clonotype was counted between two and nine times. The V gene is TRBV7-9, the J gene TRBJ2-7, with D tentatively TRBD1 (6 bases). Germline V gives CDR1 SEHNR, CDR2 FQNEAQ (reference sequence). This CDR3 region has 15 residues. Trimming took off 1 base at V and 1 base at J, with 11 bases between the two ends. The CDR3 DNA reads as TGTGCCAGCAGCTTAGTCCCGACAGGTTCCTACGAGCAGTACTTC. This encodes CASSLVPTGSYEQYF.

Many counts were recorded for this clonotype. This chain joins TRBV4-3 and TRBJ2-7; a weak D match, TRBD1 (6 bases). This CDR3 spans 15 amino acids. The germline V gene has CDR1 LGHNA and CDR2 YSLEER. The V end was cut by 0 bases, the J end by 3 bases, with 12 bases between. The CDR3 DNA is TGCGCCAGCAGCCAAGAAATCAGGGGTAACTACGAGCAGTACTTC. Its protein product is CASSQEIRGNYEQYF.

In the case of this clonotype: A much larger clonotype is one base distant, so this may be a read error. The V call is TRBV20-1, the J call TRBJ2-1; the D is unclear. The CDR3 sequence is 12 residues long. V was clipped by 4 bases and J by 8 bases, with 12 bases between them. The germline V gene has CDR1 DFQATT and CDR2 SNEGSKA (reference sequence). The DNA of the CDR3 is TGCAGTGCTATATATGACAAACATGAGCAGTTCTTC. As protein: CSAIYDKHEQFF.